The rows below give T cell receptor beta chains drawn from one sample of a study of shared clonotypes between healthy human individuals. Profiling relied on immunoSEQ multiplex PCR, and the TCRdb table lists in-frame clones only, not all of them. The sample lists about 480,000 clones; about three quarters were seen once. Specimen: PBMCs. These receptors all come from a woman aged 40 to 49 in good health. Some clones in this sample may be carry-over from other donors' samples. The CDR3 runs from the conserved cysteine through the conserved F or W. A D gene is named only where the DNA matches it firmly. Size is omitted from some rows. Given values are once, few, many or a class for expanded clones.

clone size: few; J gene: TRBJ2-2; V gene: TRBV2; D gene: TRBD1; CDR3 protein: CASRQGAGELFF; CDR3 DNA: TGTGCCAGCAGACAGGGGGCCGGGGAGCTGTTTTTT
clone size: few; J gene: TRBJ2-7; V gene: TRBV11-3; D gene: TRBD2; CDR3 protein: CASSFLAGEGTSYEQYF; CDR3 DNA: TGTGCCAGCAGCTTTTTAGCGGGGGAGGGGACCTCCTACGAGCAGTACTTC
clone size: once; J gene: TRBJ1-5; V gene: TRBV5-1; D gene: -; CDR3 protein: CASSPDSSSNQPQHF; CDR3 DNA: TGCGCCAGCAGCCCGGACAGCAGTAGCAATCAGCCCCAGCATTTT
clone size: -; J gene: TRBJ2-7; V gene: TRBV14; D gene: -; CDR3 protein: CASSPPRRGPHEQYF; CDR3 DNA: TGTGCCAGCAGCCCCCCTCGAAGAGGTCCCCACGAGCAGTACTTC
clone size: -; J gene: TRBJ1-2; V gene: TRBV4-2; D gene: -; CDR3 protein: CASSPRQIYGYTF; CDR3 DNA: TGTGCCAGCAGCCCGCGACAGATCTATGGCTACACCTTC
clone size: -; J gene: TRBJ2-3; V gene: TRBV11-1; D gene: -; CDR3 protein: CASNLFGTGDTQYF; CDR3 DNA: TGTGCCAGCAACCTTTTTGGTACGGGAGATACGCAGTATTTT
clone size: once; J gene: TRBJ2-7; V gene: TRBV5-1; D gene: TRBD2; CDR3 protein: CASSAGLAGVGTYEQYF; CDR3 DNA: TGCGCCAGCAGCGCGGGACTAGCGGGAGTTGGGACCTACGAGCAGTACTTC
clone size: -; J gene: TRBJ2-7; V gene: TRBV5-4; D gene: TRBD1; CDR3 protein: CASSRGRTGKGYEQYF; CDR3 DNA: TGTGCCAGCAGCCGAGGCCGGACAGGGAAGGGGTACGAGCAGTACTTC
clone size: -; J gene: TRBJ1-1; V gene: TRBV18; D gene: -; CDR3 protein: CASSPPGGRVYTEAFF; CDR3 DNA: TGTGCCAGCTCACCACCAGGAGGGAGGGTGTACACTGAAGCTTTCTTT
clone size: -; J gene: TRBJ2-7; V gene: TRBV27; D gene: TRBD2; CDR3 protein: CASSGTSGTYEQYF; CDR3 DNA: TGTGCCAGCAGTGGGACTAGCGGAACCTACGAGCAGTACTTC
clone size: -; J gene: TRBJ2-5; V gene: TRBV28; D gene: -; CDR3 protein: CASSSGSLETQYF; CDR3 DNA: TGTGCCAGCAGTTCAGGGAGTTTGGAGACCCAGTACTTC
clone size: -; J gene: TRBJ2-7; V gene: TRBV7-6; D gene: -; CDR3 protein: CASSLGPAGVPYEQYF; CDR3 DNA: TGTGCCAGCAGCTTAGGACCAGCGGGCGTCCCCTACGAGCAGTACTTC
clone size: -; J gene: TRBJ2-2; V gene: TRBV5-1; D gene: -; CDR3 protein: CASSSDGDFTGELFF; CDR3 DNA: TGCGCCAGCAGCTCGGACGGGGATTTCACCGGGGAGCTGTTTTTT
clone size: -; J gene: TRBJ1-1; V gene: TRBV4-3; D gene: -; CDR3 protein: CASSHRNTEAFF; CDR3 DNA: TGCGCCAGCAGCCACCGAAACACTGAAGCTTTCTTT
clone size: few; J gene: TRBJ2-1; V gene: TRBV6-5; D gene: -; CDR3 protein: CASKRLGPYNEQFF; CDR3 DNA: TGTGCCAGCAAACGGCTGGGCCCTTACAATGAGCAGTTCTTC
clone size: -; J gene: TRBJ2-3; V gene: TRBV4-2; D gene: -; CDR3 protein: CASSQVPGTQYF; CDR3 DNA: TGTGCCAGCAGCCAAGTTCCAGGTACGCAGTATTTT
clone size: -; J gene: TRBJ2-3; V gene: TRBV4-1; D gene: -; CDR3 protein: CASSQALGTDTQYF; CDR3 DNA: TGCGCCAGCAGCCAGGCCCTTGGCACAGATACGCAGTATTTT
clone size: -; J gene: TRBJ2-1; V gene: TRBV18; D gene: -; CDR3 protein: CASSPSAREQFF; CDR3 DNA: TGTGCCAGCTCACCATCTGCGCGAGAGCAGTTCTTC
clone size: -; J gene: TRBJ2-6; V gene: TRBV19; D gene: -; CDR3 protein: CASSSNATSQSRANVLTF; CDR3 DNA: TGTGCCAGTAGTAGTAATGCGACATCACAAAGTCGGGCCAACGTCCTGACTTTC
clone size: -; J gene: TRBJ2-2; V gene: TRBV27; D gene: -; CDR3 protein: CASSLSFFLVGHHTGELFF; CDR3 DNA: TGTGCCAGCAGTTTATCCTTTTTCTTAGTTGGGCATCACACCGGGGAGCTGTTTTTT
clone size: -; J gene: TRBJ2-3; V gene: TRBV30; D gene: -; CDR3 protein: CAWSVGPRTQYF; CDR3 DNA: TGTGCCTGGAGTGTAGGTCCAAGGACGCAGTATTTT
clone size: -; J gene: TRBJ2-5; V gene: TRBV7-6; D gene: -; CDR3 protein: CASSFMDSRQETQYF; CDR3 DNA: TGTGCCAGCAGCTTTATGGACAGCCGACAAGAGACCCAGTACTTC
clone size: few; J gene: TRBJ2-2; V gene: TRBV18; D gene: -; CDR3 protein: CASSPGGIDTGELFF; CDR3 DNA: TGTGCCAGCTCACCGGGGGGAATCGACACCGGGGAGCTGTTTTTT
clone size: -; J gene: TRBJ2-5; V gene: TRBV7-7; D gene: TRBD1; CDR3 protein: CASSFGTGETQYF; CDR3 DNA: TGTGCTAGCAGCTTTGGGACAGGGGAGACCCAGTACTTC
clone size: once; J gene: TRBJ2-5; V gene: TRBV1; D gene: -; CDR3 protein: CTSSLKARGRETQYF; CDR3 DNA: TGCACCAGCAGCCTGAAAGCTAGGGGGAGGGAGACCCAGTACTTC
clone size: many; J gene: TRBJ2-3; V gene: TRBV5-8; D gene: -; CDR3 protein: CASSPGSGSTDTQYF; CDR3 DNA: TGTGCCAGCAGCCCCGGAAGCGGGAGCACAGATACGCAGTATTTT
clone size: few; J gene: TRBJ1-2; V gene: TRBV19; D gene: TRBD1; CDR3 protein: CASSMGRDRASNYGYTF; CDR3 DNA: TGTGCCAGTAGTATGGGCCGGGACAGGGCCTCTAACTATGGCTACACCTTC
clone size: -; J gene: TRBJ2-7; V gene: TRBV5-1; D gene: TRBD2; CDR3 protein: CASSISSGSTYEQYF; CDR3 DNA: TGCGCCAGCAGCATCTCTAGCGGTTCTACCTACGAGCAGTACTTC
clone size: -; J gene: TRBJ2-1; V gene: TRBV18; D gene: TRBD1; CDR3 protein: CASSVTGNNNEQFF; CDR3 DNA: TGTGCCAGCTCAGTGACAGGGAATAACAATGAGCAGTTCTTC
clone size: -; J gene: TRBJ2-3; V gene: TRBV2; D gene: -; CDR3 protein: CASSGQVNIQLNTDTQYF; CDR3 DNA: TGTGCCAGCAGTGGACAGGTCAACATTCAACTTAACACAGATACGCAGTATTTT
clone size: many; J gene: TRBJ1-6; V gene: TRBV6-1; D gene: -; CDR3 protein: CASSEVSINSPLHF; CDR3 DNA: TGTGCCAGCAGTGAAGTCAGCATTAATTCACCCCTCCACTTT
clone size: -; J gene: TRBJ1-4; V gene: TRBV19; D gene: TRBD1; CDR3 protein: CASSIRTGGGEKLFF; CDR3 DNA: TGTGCCAGTAGTATAAGGACAGGAGGCGGTGAAAAACTGTTTTTT
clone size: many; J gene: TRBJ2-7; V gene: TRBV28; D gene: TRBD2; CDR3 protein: CASSFLAATYEQYF; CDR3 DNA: TGTGCCAGCAGTTTCCTAGCGGCAACCTACGAGCAGTACTTC
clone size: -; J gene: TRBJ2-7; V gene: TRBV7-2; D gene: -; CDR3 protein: CASSSRLGGAYEQYF; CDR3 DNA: TGTGCCAGCAGCTCCCGACTAGGGGGAGCCTACGAGCAGTACTTC
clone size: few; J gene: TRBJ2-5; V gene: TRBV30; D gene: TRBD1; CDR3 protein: CAWGDLGTGLQETQYF; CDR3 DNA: TGTGCCTGGGGGGACCTCGGGACAGGGTTGCAAGAGACCCAGTACTTC
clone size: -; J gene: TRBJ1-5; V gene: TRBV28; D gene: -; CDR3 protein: CASSLGTPNQPQHF; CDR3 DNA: TGTGCCAGCAGTTTAGGGACACCCAATCAGCCCCAGCATTTT
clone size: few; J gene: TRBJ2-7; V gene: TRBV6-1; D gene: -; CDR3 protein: CASSVRNGYYEQYF; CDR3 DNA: TGTGCCAGCAGTGTCAGGAACGGGTATTACGAGCAGTACTTC
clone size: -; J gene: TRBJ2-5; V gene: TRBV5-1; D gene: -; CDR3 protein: CASSLAFGGGETQYF; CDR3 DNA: TGCGCCAGCAGCTTGGCCTTTGGGGGTGGCGAGACCCAGTACTTC
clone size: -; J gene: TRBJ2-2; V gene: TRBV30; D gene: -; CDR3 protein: CAWSPGGGTGELFF; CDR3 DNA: TGTGCCTGGAGCCCAGGGGGGGGCACCGGGGAGCTGTTTTTT
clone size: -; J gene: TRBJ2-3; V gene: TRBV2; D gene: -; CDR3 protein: CASNYAGGGTDTQYF; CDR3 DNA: TGTGCCAGCAATTATGCCGGAGGTGGCACAGATACGCAGTATTTT
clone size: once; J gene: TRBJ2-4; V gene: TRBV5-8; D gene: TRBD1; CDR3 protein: CASSYSNRGTKNIQYF; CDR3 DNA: TGTGCCAGCAGTTATTCCAACAGGGGCACCAAAAACATTCAGTACTTC
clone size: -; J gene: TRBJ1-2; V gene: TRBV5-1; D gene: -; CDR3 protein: CASSLQGDYGYTF; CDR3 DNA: TGCGCCAGCAGCTTGCAGGGTGACTATGGCTACACCTTC
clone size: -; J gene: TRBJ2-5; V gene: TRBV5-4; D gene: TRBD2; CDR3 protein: CASSEGLAGGPETQYF; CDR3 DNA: TGTGCCAGCAGCGAGGGACTAGCGGGAGGGCCTGAGACCCAGTACTTC
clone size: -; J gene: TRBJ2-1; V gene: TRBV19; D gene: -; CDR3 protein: CASSIGRYNEQFF; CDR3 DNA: TGTGCCAGTAGTATCGGCAGATACAATGAGCAGTTCTTC
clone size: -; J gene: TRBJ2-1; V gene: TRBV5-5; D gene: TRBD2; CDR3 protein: CASPEAGGPSGEQFF; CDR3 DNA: TGTGCCAGCCCCGAAGCGGGAGGGCCTTCGGGTGAGCAGTTCTTC